The 28 T cell receptor beta chains below all came from one sample that was sequenced in a study of T-cell memory formation after mild COVID-19 (dated by TCRdb to the early 2020s). Receptor libraries were prepared by 5' RACE. Sequencing relied on an Illumina NovaSeq 6000. TCRdb ran its own pipeline on the public reads, namely fastp trimming at Q25 and MiXCR clone calling, and kept in-frame beta chains. Entries that share a CDR3 protein sequence are merged under the most common genes and DNA. A total of about 360,000 distinct CDR3 sequences appear in this sample, approximately 15% of them only once. The ten largest clones add up to roughly a fifth of the sample. Source material: PBMCs or a T cell subset sorted from them (not recorded which). The receptors here all came from a man younger than 35 who had mild COVID-19 (a few samples of this study predate the infection). The sample titles of this study are shuffled in the database, so cell type and time point are left out; the donor was told from shared clones.

The chain employs TRBV15 and TRBJ1-1; a possible D gene is TRBD1 (6 bases). The CDR3 is 15 amino acids. V dropped 4 bases and J dropped 3 bases, with 15 bases sitting between them. The V gene's germline CDR1 is LNHNV and CDR2 YYDKDF (reference sequence). The CDR3 sequence is CATSTRGPGDTEAFF. In nucleotides, the CDR3 is TGTGCCACCAGCACCAGGGGCCCCGGTGACACTGAAGCTTTCTTT.

The V call is TRBV9, the J call TRBJ2-4; 8 bases match TRBD2. The CDR3 contains 12 residues. V lost 4 bases and J lost 8; bases outside the gene matches: 2. Looked up from germline, CDR1 is SGDLS and CDR2 is YYNGEE. CDR3 protein: CASSPGGDIQYF. The CDR3 nucleotides are TGTGCCAGCAGCCCCGGGGGGGACATTCAGTACTTC. Full variable domain (missing parts from reference TRBV9 and TRBJ2-4): DSGVTQTPKHLITATGQRVTLRCSPRSGDLSVYWYQQSLDQGLQFLIQYYNGEERAKGNILERFSAQQFPDLHSELNLSSLELGDSALYFCASSPGGDIQYFGAGTRLSVL.

This clonotype was seen only a few times. This chain joins TRBV7-3 and TRBJ2-6; D is uncertain. The CDR3 totals 14 residues. With 7 bases removed from V and 0 bases from J, the gap between germline ends came to 7 bases. The germline V gene has CDR1 SGHTA and CDR2 FQGTGA. CDR3 sequence reads: CASMKDSGANVLTF. Written as DNA, the CDR3 is TGTGCCAGCATGAAAGACTCTGGGGCCAACGTCCTGACTTTC.

The table lists this clonotype with a few counts. The chain has TRBV20-1 and TRBJ1-5, with 7 bases fitting TRBD1. The CDR3 contains 13 residues. Germline loops: CDR1 DFQATT, CDR2 SNEGSKA (reference sequence). The J segment lost 6 bases and the V segment lost 7 bases, leaving 9 bases of the junction unmatched. The CDR3: CSVDRGRFQPQHF. The CDR3 bases are TGCAGTGTAGATAGGGGGCGCTTTCAGCCCCAGCATTTT.

This clonotype has at least ten counts. The V and J genes are TRBV9 and TRBJ2-5; a weak D match, TRBD1 (6 bases). The CDR3 runs 14 residues. Germline CDR1 and CDR2: SGDLS and YYNGEE. The germline V and J ends were trimmed by 5 bases and 4 bases, with 15 bases remaining between them. CDR3 residues: CASSGPGQRETQYF. DNA of the CDR3: TGTGCCAGCAGTGGACCGGGACAAAGAGAGACCCAGTACTTC. Together with reference TRBV9 and TRBJ2-5, the CDR3 gives the full variable domain: DSGVTQTPKHLITATGQRVTLRCSPRSGDLSVYWYQQSLDQGLQFLIQYYNGEERAKGNILERFSAQQFPDLHSELNLSSLELGDSALYFCASSGPGQRETQYFGPGTRLLVL.

The chain combines TRBV5-1 with TRBJ2-7, with TRBD1 identical over 8 bases. Germline V gene lookup returns CDR1 SGHRS and CDR2 YFSETQ. This CDR3 contains 15 residues. V gave up 4 bases and J gave up 5 bases; unmatched junction bases: 11. The CDR3 loop reads CASSSWTGIVDEQYF. The DNA of the CDR3 is TGCGCCAGCAGCAGTTGGACAGGGATTGTAGACGAGCAGTACTTC.

The genes are TRBV5-4 and TRBJ1-2; TRBD1 aligns across 10 bases. The CDR3 is 16 residues long. Trimming cost V 0 bases and J 2 bases; bases outside gene matches: 4. Germline assignment: CDR1 SGHNT and CDR2 YYREEE (reference sequence). The CDR3 nucleotides read TGTGCCAGCAGCTTGGATATGGGACAGGGGAACTATGGCTACACCTTC. Translation: CASSLDMGQGNYGYTF.

This clonotype has just a few counts. The V call is TRBV4-3, the J call TRBJ2-3; TRBD2 is a possible D gene (5 bases). The CDR3 is made up of 13 amino acids. The germline V gene encodes CDR1 LGHNA and CDR2 YSLEER. Trimming left V 1 base short and J 7 bases short, with 9 bases between. The DNA of the CDR3 is TGCGCCAGCAGCCAAGCCCTAGCAAATACGCAGTATTTT. This encodes CASSQALANTQYF.

This clonotype showed up many times. The chain recombines TRBV3-1 with TRBJ2-5; tentatively, D is TRBD1 or TRBD2 (5 bases each). The germline V gene encodes CDR1 LGHDT and CDR2 YNNKEL (reference sequence). Trimming left V 5 bases short and J 5 bases short, with 12 bases between. This CDR3 is 13 amino acids long. The CDR3 reads CASSGGLVETQYF. Here the CDR3 DNA reads TGTGCCAGCAGCGGGGGTCTGGTGGAGACCCAGTACTTC.

The CDR3: CASRGKLGRNQPQHF. CDR3 DNA sequence: TGTGCCAGCAGGGGAAAATTGGGTCGGAATCAGCCCCAGCATTTT. The rearrangement links TRBV6-5 to TRBJ1-5; D remains ambiguous. In germline, CDR1 is MNHEY, CDR2 SVGAGI. The CDR3 extends over 15 amino acids. The ends were cut back, 6 bases at V and 4 bases at J, with 16 bases in the middle.

This clonotype was seen a handful of times. The germline gene is not matched at one end of the junction; a read error may be the cause. The rearrangement uses TRBV11-2 and TRBJ2-3, with 7 nucleotides matching TRBD1. This CDR3 region has 12 residues. Germline-derived CDR1 and CDR2 are SGHAT and FQNNGV. CDR3 DNA: TGTGCCAGCAGCCAACCGGGACAGTCTTTTCGTTTC. It is translated as CASSQPGQSFRF. The full variable domain, with the rest looked up from reference TRBV11-2 and TRBJ2-3, is EAGVAQSPRYKIIEKRQSVAFWCNPISGHATLYWYQQILGQGPKLLIQFQNNGVVDDSQLPKDRFSAERLKGVDSTLKIQPAKLEDSAVYLCASSQPGQSFRFGPGTRLTVL.

The gene calls are TRBV20-1 and TRBJ2-3; D gene unclear. Germline V lookup: CDR1 DFQATT, CDR2 SNEGSKA (reference sequence). V was clipped by 5 bases and J by 6 bases, with 12 bases between them. This CDR3 has 12 amino acids. CDR3 sequence (DNA): TGCAGTGCTTGGACCCTTGGGGATACGCAGTATTTT. Translated: CSAWTLGDTQYF.

V gene TRBV6-5 combines with J gene TRBJ2-2; D gene uncertain. CDR3 length equals 14 residues. Germline V gene data show CDR1 as MNHEY and CDR2 as SVGAGI. Trimming removed 5 bases at V and 3 bases at J, with 10 bases between. The CDR3 is CASSHRTDTGELFF. The CDR3 DNA reads as TGTGCCAGCAGTCACCGAACAGACACCGGGGAGCTGTTTTTT.

This clonotype was observed once. The CDR3 loop is CASGSGRYEQYV. Written as DNA, the CDR3 is TGTGCCAGCGGTAGCGGGAGATACGAGCAGTACGTC. V and J are TRBV7-2 and TRBJ2-7; 9 bases match TRBD2. The CDR3 sequence is 12 residues long. Per the germline V gene, CDR1 is SGHTA and CDR2 is FQGNSA. Trimming at V came to 8 bases and at J to 4 bases, leaving 3 bases not matched to a gene.

The chain employs TRBV12-3 or TRBV12-4 and TRBJ2-2; the D gene could be TRBD1 or TRBD2 (7 bases each). This CDR3 is built from 14 residues. Trimming stripped 4 bases from V and 4 bases from J, with 10 bases between. The CDR3 reads CASSWEGATGELFF. CDR3 bases: TGTGCCAGCAGTTGGGAGGGGGCCACCGGGGAGCTGTTTTTT.

This clonotype was seen repeatedly, ten times or more. The V gene is TRBV5-1, the J gene TRBJ2-5, with 8 nucleotides matching TRBD2. Germline CDR1 and CDR2: SGHRS and YFSETQ. The CDR3 is made up of 14 amino acids. The ends lost 4 bases at V and 5 bases at J; junction bases unmatched: 7. The CDR3 region is CASSASGSRETQYF. The CDR3 DNA follows: TGCGCCAGCAGCGCAAGCGGGAGTCGGGAGACCCAGTACTTC.

This clonotype occurred many times. The V gene is TRBV12-3 or TRBV12-4, the J gene TRBJ2-5; D unclear. The CDR3 extends over 15 amino acids. V lost 6 bases, J lost 1 base, and 15 bases lay in between. CDR3 coding DNA: TGTGCCAGCAGCCTGTCATCCGGGTCCCAAGAGACCCAGTACTTC. It specifies CASSLSSGSQETQYF.

The chain uses TRBV30 and TRBJ1-1; a weak D match, TRBD1 (6 bases). Deletions cut 7 bases from V and 1 base from J, with 10 bases between. This CDR3 is 12 amino acids long. CDR1 is GTSNPN and CDR2 is SVGIG in the germline V gene (reference sequence). CDR3 bases: TGTGCCTTTGGACAGTCGAACACTGAAGCTTTCTTT. It is translated as CAFGQSNTEAFF.

V and J are TRBV7-2 and TRBJ1-3, with D unresolved. Trimming cost V 1 base and J 3 bases, with 16 bases left between them. Looked up from germline, CDR1 is SGHTA and CDR2 is FQGNSA. This CDR3 spans 17 amino acids. CDR3 nucleotide sequence: TGTGCCAGCAGCTTAGTACTGATAGGGCTCTTTGGAAACACCATATATTTT. Translated, it gives CASSLVLIGLFGNTIYF.

There are a few counts of this clonotype. This rearrangement joins TRBV10-3 to TRBJ2-1; TRBD1 matches 8 bases. The CDR3 loop spans 14 amino acids. The V segment lost 6 bases and the J segment 8 bases; nucleotides outside the gene matches: 9. Germline lookup yields CDR1 ENHRY and CDR2 SYGVKD. This CDR3 reads CAISPGGQGDEQFF. The CDR3 bases are TGTGCCATCAGCCCAGGGGGCCAGGGGGATGAGCAGTTCTTC.

V and J are TRBV7-9 and TRBJ1-4, with D tentatively TRBD1 (5 bases). The length of the CDR3 is 18 residues. Per the germline V gene, CDR1 is SEHNR and CDR2 is FQNEAQ (reference sequence). The V gene lost 4 bases and the J gene lost 0 bases, with 18 bases spanning the gap. The CDR3 reads CASSSGTDFIATNEKLFF. The CDR3 nucleotides are TGTGCCAGCAGCTCCGGGACCGACTTTATCGCAACTAATGAAAAACTGTTTTTT.

The chain carries TRBV5-1 and TRBJ2-5; weak D call: TRBD2 (6 bases). V lost 4 bases and J lost 5, with 12 bases in between. CDR1 and CDR2 from the germline V gene are SGHRS and YFSETQ. CDR3 size: 13 residues. In nucleotides, the CDR3 is TGCGCCAGCAGCCGGGACTGGGCGGAGACCCAGTACTTC. Translated: CASSRDWAETQYF.

CDR3 bases: TGTGCCAGTAGCGGGACAGGGGGAGTTCAGCCCCAGCATTTT. Its protein is CASSGTGGVQPQHF. This chain uses TRBV19 with TRBJ1-5; 11 bases line up with TRBD1. With V trimmed by 6 bases and J by 6 bases, 4 bases remained unmatched. CDR3 size: 14 residues. Germline V gene sequence: CDR1 LNHDA, CDR2 SQIVND (reference sequence). Combining the CDR3 with reference TRBV19 and TRBJ1-5 gives the whole variable domain DGGITQSPKYLFRKEGQNVTLSCEQNLNHDAMYWYRQDPGQGLRLIYYSQIVNDFQKGDIAEGYSVSREKKESFPLTVTSAQKNPTAFYLCASSGTGGVQPQHFGDGTRLSIL.

The J gene is TRBJ2-7, the V gene TRBV3-1; 9 bases match TRBD1. V was pared by 8 bases and J by 4 bases, with 6 bases of the junction left unmatched. The CDR3 runs 13 residues. In germline, CDR1 is LGHDT, CDR2 YNNKEL (reference sequence). CDR3 loop: CASGDREKYEQYF. The CDR3 coding sequence is TGTGCCAGCGGGGACAGGGAAAAATACGAGCAGTACTTC.

Ten or more counts support this clonotype. The chain couples TRBV19 to TRBJ1-1; D gene ambiguous. V shed 9 bases and J shed 1 base, with 12 bases lying between them. Germline V gene data show CDR1 as LNHDA and CDR2 as SQIVND (reference sequence). The CDR3 length is 13 residues. CDR3 sequence reads: CASRIMGNTEAFF. The CDR3 DNA sequence: TGTGCCAGCCGTATAATGGGGAACACTGAAGCTTTCTTT.

The gene calls are TRBV12-5 and TRBJ1-1; D is ambiguous. CDR1 and CDR2 (germline): LGHNT, FRNRAP. V lost 1 base and J 7 bases, leaving 7 bases between the germline ends. The CDR3 has 12 residues. The CDR3 loop reads CASGLETLEAFF. The DNA for the CDR3 is TGTGCTAGTGGTTTGGAAACGCTTGAAGCTTTCTTT.

V and J are TRBV19 and TRBJ1-6; the match to TRBD1 covers 7 bases. In germline, CDR1 is LNHDA, CDR2 SQIVND (reference sequence). V gave up 7 bases and J gave up 10 bases; unmatched junction bases: 4. CDR3 size: 12 residues. The CDR3 DNA follows: TGTGCCAGTAAAACAGGGGACTCACCCCTCCACTTT. Its protein is CASKTGDSPLHF.

This clonotype was picked up a small number of times. V gene TRBV4-1 combines with J gene TRBJ2-2; 11 bases align to TRBD2. The CDR3 consists of 16 residues. Germline V gene data show CDR1 as MGHRA and CDR2 as YSYEKL. J was trimmed by 4 bases and V by 5 bases; bases with no gene match: 6. The CDR3 DNA is TGCGCCAGCAGCTGGTTAGCGGGGGGGCCCACCGGGGAGCTGTTTTTT. Translating it yields CASSWLAGGPTGELFF.